This T cell receptor (beta chain) was documented in a study of shared clonotypes between healthy human individuals. The CD4+ fraction was divided into a CD45RA+ naive subset and a CD45RA-negative memory subset. This CDR3 has 16 amino acids. The germline V gene encodes CDR1 LNHDA and CDR2 SQIVND (reference sequence). After removal of 6 bases from V and 4 bases from J, the junction contained 14 bases not matched to a gene. General observations from the study: Compared with clonotypes that all four donors shared, non-shared clonotypes had lower generation probabilities.

About this clone itself: Antigen specificity is unknown.

This table comes from immunoSEQ multiplex PCR, and its TCRdb copy is limited to in-frame clones, with some not included. The sample includes over a million clones, roughly 96% of them seen just once. The material sequenced was naive CD4+ T cells sorted from blood. Documented subset: CD45RA+ positively selected. The chain recombines TRBV19 with TRBJ1-2; 7 bases match TRBD1. The clonotype comes from a man younger than 40 in good health. The CDR3 sequence is CASRLALTGSGYGYTF. The CDR3 DNA sequence: TGTGCCAGTAGACTCGCCTTGACAGGGTCGGGCTATGGCTACACCTTC.